This T cell receptor (beta chain) was captured by sequencing in a study of blood T cell repertoires in COVID-19. Overall study context: Specimens from acute and convalescent COVID-19 originated in the United States, Italy and Spain.

This CDR3 has 17 amino acids. In germline, CDR1 is ENHRY, CDR2 SYGVKD. V was clipped by 2 bases and J by 4 bases; unmatched bases: 5. Patients from Seattle were sampled longitudinally, starting during active infection. TCRdb's copy holds only in-frame clones and misses some; the assay was immunoSEQ multiplex PCR. The data hold roughly 120,000 clones, with about 93% observed a single time. This receptor was obtained from a man between 45 and 60 years old with COVID-19, enrolled during active disease. This chain uses TRBV10-3 with TRBJ2-3; 14 nucleotides align to TRBD2. The sequencing sample was made of peripheral blood. CDR3 nucleotide sequence: TGTGCCATCAGTGAGGAAACGGGACTAGCGGGAGCAGATACGCAGTATTTT. It is translated as CAISEETGLAGADTQYF.